A selection of T cell receptor beta chains follows, all from one sample in a study of cytomegalovirus exposure and HLA in healthy donors. Sequenced by immunoSEQ multiplex PCR; TCRdb stores in-frame clones only, minus some. The table has about 120,000 clones, roughly 77% seen once; the top ten hold 1.8%. Sequenced input: PBMCs. The receptors were gathered from a man younger than 35 in good health and CMV-seronegative. The CDR3 runs from the conserved cysteine through the conserved F or W. Fields, in order: J gene, V gene, D gene, CDR3 protein, CDR3 DNA. D genes are given only for firm matches.

>TRBJ2-3|TRBV7-3|TRBD2
CASSLDGLAGFTDTQYF
TGTGCCAGCAGCCTCGATGGACTAGCGGGGTTCACAGATACGCAGTATTTT
>TRBJ2-2|TRBV5-1|-
CASSSVRTGELFF
TGCGCCAGCAGCTCGGTCAGGACCGGGGAGCTGTTTTTT
>TRBJ1-1|TRBV6-1|-
CASRGTGVGAEAFF
TGTGCCAGCAGAGGCACAGGAGTAGGAGCTGAAGCTTTCTTT
>TRBJ2-6|TRBV4-1|TRBD2
CASSLQGRGADSGANVLTF
TGCGCCAGCAGCCTCCAGGGGCGGGGGGCTGACTCTGGGGCCAACGTCCTGACTTTC
>TRBJ2-4|TRBV7-2|TRBD2
CASSLWTSGGGNIQYF
TGTGCCAGCAGCTTATGGACTAGCGGGGGGGGGAACATTCAGTACTTC
>TRBJ2-3|TRBV9|-
CASSPEISDTQYF
TGTGCCAGCAGCCCCGAGATATCGGATACGCAGTATTTT
>TRBJ1-5|TRBV9|-
CASSVEEGPQPQHF
TGTGCCAGCAGCGTAGAGGAGGGCCCTCAGCCCCAGCATTTT
>TRBJ2-1|TRBV9|-
CASSVAGGSEQFF
TGTGCCAGCAGCGTAGCTGGCGGCAGCGAGCAGTTCTTC
>TRBJ1-1|TRBV19|-
CASSIQSEAFF
TGTGCCAGTAGTATCCAGTCTGAAGCTTTCTTT
>TRBJ1-4|TRBV5-1|-
CASSFDQEKLFF
TGCGCCAGCAGCTTCGATCAGGAAAAACTGTTTTTT
>TRBJ1-6|TRBV5-3|TRBD1
CARSPSTGDYNSPLHF
TGTGCCAGAAGCCCCTCGACAGGGGACTATAATTCACCCCTCCACTTT
>TRBJ1-2|TRBV2|TRBD1
CASSEVDRGSTNYGYTF
TGTGCCAGCAGTGAAGTGGACAGGGGCTCTACTAACTATGGCTACACCTTC